This T cell receptor (beta chain) is drawn from a study of response to subunit inactivated influenza vaccine. Findings and limits, study-wide: Authors suggested each seasonal influenza vaccination recruits few new T cells.

This clonotype came up a few times. Antigen unknown. With 4 bases clipped from V and 4 bases from J, the junction kept 8 bases outside the gene matches. Germline V gene data show CDR1 as SQVTM and CDR2 as ANQGSEA. CDR3 size: 15 residues. TCRdb re-called the RT-PCR reads with MiXCR, one entry per CDR3 protein. The table lists roughly 180,000 distinct CDR3 sequences, about 9% of them singletons, with roughly a tenth in the top ten. The source material was non-naive T cells sorted from PBMCs, sampled on the day of vaccination. The chain is built from TRBV29-1 and TRBJ2-3, with 10 bases identical to TRBD2. The source of this sequence is a man between 45 and 60 years old who received an inactivated influenza vaccine. The CDR3 DNA reads TGCAGCGTTGGGAGCGGGGGGGTAGGTCCAGATACGCAGTATTTT. Protein product: CSVGSGGVGPDTQYF.